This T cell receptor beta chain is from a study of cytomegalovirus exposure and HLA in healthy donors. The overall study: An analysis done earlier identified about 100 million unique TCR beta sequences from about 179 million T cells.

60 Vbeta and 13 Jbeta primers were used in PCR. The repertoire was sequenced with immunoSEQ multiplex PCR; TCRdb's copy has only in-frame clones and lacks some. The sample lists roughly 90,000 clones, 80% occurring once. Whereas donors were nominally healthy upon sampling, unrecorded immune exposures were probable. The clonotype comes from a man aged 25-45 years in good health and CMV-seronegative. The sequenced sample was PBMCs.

The CDR3 DNA is TGTGCCACCAGCAGCCTACAGGGAGTGGGCTATGGCTACACCTTC. Amino acid sequence: CATSSLQGVGYGYTF. The chain recombines TRBV15 with TRBJ1-2, with D possibly TRBD1 on 6 matching bases. Germline values: CDR1 LNHNV, CDR2 YYDKDF (reference sequence). The CDR3 length is 15 residues. The V and J ends lost 3 bases and 4 bases respectively, with 15 bases between them.